This TCR beta chain was found in a study of T cell responses to AZD1222 COVID-19 vaccine. Findings and limits, study-wide: Of the AZD1222 recipients, only 5 or 6 were seropositive at baseline.

Concerning this clone itself: Its antigen is as yet unknown.

This CDR3 has 11 amino acids. Germline-derived CDR1 and CDR2 are DFQATT and SNEGSKA (reference sequence). The germline V and J ends were trimmed by 6 bases and 5 bases, with 10 bases remaining between them. Sequencing used immunoSEQ multiplex PCR; TCRdb keeps in-frame clones, though not all of them. The sample holds about 170,000 clones, over 85% seen once. The clonotype originates from an adult in good health. The sample consisted of peripheral blood, taken on day 0 of AZD1222 vaccination. The chain links TRBV20-1 to TRBJ1-2, with D unresolved. The CDR3 DNA follows: TGCAGTGCGACGGGAGTTTATGGCTACACCTTC. The encoded protein is CSATGVYGYTF.